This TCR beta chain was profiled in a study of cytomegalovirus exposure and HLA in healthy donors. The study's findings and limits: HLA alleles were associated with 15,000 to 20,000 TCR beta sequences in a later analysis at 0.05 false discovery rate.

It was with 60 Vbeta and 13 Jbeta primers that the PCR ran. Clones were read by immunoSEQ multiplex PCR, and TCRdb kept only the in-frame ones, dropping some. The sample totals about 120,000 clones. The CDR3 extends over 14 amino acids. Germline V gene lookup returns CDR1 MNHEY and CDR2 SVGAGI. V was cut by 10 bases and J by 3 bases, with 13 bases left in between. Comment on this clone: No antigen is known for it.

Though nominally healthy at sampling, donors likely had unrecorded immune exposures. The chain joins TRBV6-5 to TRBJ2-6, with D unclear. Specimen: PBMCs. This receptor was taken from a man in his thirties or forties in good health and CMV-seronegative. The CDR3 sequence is CATDPEDGANVLTF. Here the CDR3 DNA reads TGTGCCACCGACCCCGAGGATGGGGCCAACGTCCTGACTTTC.